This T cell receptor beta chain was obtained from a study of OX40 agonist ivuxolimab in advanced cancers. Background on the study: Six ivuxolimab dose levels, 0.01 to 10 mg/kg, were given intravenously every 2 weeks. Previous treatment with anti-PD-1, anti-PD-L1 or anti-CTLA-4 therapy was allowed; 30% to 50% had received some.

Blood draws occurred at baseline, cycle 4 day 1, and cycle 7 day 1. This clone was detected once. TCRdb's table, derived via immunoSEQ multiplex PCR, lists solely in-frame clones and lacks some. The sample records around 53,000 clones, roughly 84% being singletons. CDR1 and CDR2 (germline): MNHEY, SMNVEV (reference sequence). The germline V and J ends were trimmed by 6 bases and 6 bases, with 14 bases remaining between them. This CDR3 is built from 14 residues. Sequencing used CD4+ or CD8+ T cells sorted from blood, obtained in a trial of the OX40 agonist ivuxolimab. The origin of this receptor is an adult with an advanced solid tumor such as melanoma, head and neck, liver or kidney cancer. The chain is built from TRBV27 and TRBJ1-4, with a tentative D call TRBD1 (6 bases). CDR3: CASSASGAYEKLFF. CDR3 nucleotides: TGTGCCAGCAGCGCCTCGGGGGCCTATGAAAAACTGTTTTTT.